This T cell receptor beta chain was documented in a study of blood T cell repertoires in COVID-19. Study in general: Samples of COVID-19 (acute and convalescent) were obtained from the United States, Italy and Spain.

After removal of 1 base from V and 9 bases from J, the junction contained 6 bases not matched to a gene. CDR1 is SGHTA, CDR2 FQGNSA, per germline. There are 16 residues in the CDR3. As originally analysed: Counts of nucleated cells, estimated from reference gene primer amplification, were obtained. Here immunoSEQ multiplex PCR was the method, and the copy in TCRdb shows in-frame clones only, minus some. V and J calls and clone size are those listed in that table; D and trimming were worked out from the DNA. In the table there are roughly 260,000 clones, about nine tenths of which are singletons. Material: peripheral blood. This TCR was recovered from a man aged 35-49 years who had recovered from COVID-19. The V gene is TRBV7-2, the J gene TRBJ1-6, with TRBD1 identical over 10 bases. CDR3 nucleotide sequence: TGTGCCAGCAGCTTAGGTGTGGGACAGGGGAGTTCACCCCTCCACTTT. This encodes CASSLGVGQGSSPLHF.